Presented here are 12 T cell receptor beta chains from one specimen sequenced in a study of human T cells and chemical hapten exposure. Single cDNA molecules in the library carried unique molecular identifiers attached during preparation. One entry per CDR3 protein, called by TCRdb with MiXCR from the reads. Of 4,400 or so distinct CDR3 sequences listed, about 52% are singletons. Stated treatment: therapeutic diphenylcyclopropenone sensitization with weekly scalp DPC. Sequences were derived from whole blood, sampled before DPC sensitization or 2, 6, or about 24 weeks after (not recorded which). Receptor source: an adult with alopecia areata. Some clones in this sample may be carry-over from other donors' samples. This table probably holds off-target reads from a library built for another chain.

The chain uses TRBV7-9 and TRBJ2-1; D possibly uses TRBD1 or TRBD2 (6 bases each). V was shortened by 3 bases and J by 0 bases, with 15 bases between the two germline ends. The CDR3 covers 17 residues. In germline, CDR1 is SEHNR, CDR2 FQNEAQ (reference sequence). The CDR3 region is CASSFGGGEFSYNEQFF. DNA for the CDR3: TGTGCCAGCAGCTTTGGAGGGGGAGAGTTCTCCTACAATGAGCAGTTCTTC. Full variable domain (rest looked up from reference TRBV7-9 and TRBJ2-1): DTGVSQNPRHKITKRGQNVTFRCDPISEHNRLYWYRQTLGQGPEFLTYFQNEAQLEKSRLLSDRFSAERPKGSFSTLEIQRTEQGDSAMYLCASSFGGGEFSYNEQFFGPGTRLTVL.

This clonotype was observed a single time. V is TRBV7-9 and J is TRBJ2-7; D is tentatively TRBD1 or TRBD2 (5 bases each). The CDR3 covers 15 residues. Germline V gene sequence: CDR1 SEHNR, CDR2 FQNEAQ (reference sequence). Trimming shortened V by 5 bases and J by 3 bases, and 17 bases separated the two germline ends. CDR3 sequence: CASSLRDARGYEQYF. CDR3 sequence (DNA): TGTGCCAGCAGCCTACGGGACGCCCGGGGCTACGAGCAGTACTTC.

The chain has TRBV6-2 or TRBV6-3 and TRBJ2-7, with TRBD2 matching 13 bases. Trimming at V came to 5 bases and at J to 3 bases, leaving 7 bases not matched to a gene. The germline CDR1 and CDR2 sequences are MNHEY and SVGEGT. The CDR3 runs 16 residues. The CDR3 region has the DNA TGTGCCAGCAGTCCCGGACTAGCGGGGGTTAGCTACGAGCAGTACTTC. Amino acid sequence: CASSPGLAGVSYEQYF.

This chain connects TRBV7-7 to TRBJ2-7, with 10 positions matching TRBD1. Germline lookup yields CDR1 SSHAT and CDR2 FNYEAQ (reference sequence). CDR3 length: 15 amino acids. Losses at the gene ends were 3 bases for V and 4 bases for J; bases not matched to a gene: 6. The CDR3: CASSFPTGGRYEQYF. The CDR3 DNA reads as TGTGCCAGCAGCTTCCCGACAGGGGGCCGGTACGAGCAGTACTTC.

The chain is built from TRBV7-2 and TRBJ2-7; D is possibly TRBD1 (6 bases). Trimming pared 4 bases from V and 7 bases from J, leaving 8 bases between. Germline CDR1 and CDR2: SGHTA and FQGNSA. The CDR3 has 11 amino acids. DNA of the CDR3: TGTGCCAGCAGCTCTCAGGGGGAGCAGTACTTC. This gives the protein CASSSQGEQYF.

This clonotype was counted between two and nine times. The chain joins TRBV11-2 to TRBJ2-1; D possibly corresponds to TRBD2 (6 bases). This CDR3 has 16 amino acids. Germline V gives CDR1 SGHAT, CDR2 FQNNGV. V lost 5 bases and J lost 4, with 18 bases in between. In nucleotides, the CDR3 is TGTGCCAGCAGCCGCCCAGCGGGTCTTGGTTACAATGAGCAGTTCTTC. As protein: CASSRPAGLGYNEQFF.

In DNA form, the CDR3 reads TGTGCCAGCAGTGCCCAGCGGGCCCCAGATACGCAGTATTTT. It specifies CASSAQRAPDTQYF. The chain recombines TRBV2 with TRBJ2-3, with D perhaps TRBD2 (6 bases). CDR1 is SNHLY and CDR2 is FYNNEI in the germline V gene. The CDR3 is 14 residues long. Trimming pared 4 bases from V and 4 bases from J, leaving 12 bases between.

V usage is TRBV6-2 or TRBV6-3 and J usage is TRBJ2-1; 10 bases are shared with TRBD2. Germline CDR1 and CDR2: MNHEY and SVGEGT. This CDR3 has 16 residues. V shed 3 bases and J 2 bases; nucleotides not matched to a gene: 4. The CDR3 is CASSYERGGTYNEQFF. The CDR3 coding sequence is TGTGCCAGCAGTTATGAGCGGGGGGGCACCTACAATGAGCAGTTCTTC.

The genes are TRBV11-2 and TRBJ2-7; no clear D gene. Between the trimmed V and J ends, which lost 4 bases and 6 bases, there was a span of 7 bases. This CDR3 is 11 amino acids long. Looked up from germline, CDR1 is SGHAT and CDR2 is FQNNGV. Here the CDR3 reads CASSSPAEQYF. In DNA form, the CDR3 reads TGTGCCAGCAGCTCCCCGGCCGAGCAGTACTTC.

V is TRBV9 and J is TRBJ2-7, with 7 bases that match TRBD2. Per germline, CDR1 SGDLS and CDR2 YYNGEE. The CDR3 is 15 residues long. The ends lost 3 bases at V and 5 bases at J; junction bases unmatched: 11. This CDR3 is CASSDTGLPGNEQYF. The CDR3 DNA sequence: TGTGCCAGCAGCGATACGGGACTACCAGGAAACGAGCAGTACTTC.

The chain is built from TRBV7-6 and TRBJ2-5; 10 positions agree with TRBD2. The CDR3 extends over 14 amino acids. Germline lookup yields CDR1 SGHVS and CDR2 FNYEAQ. J gave up 5 bases and V 2 bases, and 2 bases lay outside the gene matches. The chain's CDR3 is CASSLLAGVETQYF. The CDR3 DNA follows: TGTGCCAGCAGCTTACTAGCGGGGGTCGAGACCCAGTACTTC.

The rearrangement links TRBV10-3 to TRBJ1-1, with TRBD1 matching over 7 bases. The V gene end was trimmed by 4 bases and the J gene end by 1 base; junction bases not matched to a gene: 0. The CDR3 is 13 amino acids. CDR1 ENHRY and CDR2 SYGVKD come from the germline V gene. The CDR3 region has the DNA TGTGCCATCAGTGGGACAGGGAACACTGAAGCTTTCTTT. Translation: CAISGTGNTEAFF.